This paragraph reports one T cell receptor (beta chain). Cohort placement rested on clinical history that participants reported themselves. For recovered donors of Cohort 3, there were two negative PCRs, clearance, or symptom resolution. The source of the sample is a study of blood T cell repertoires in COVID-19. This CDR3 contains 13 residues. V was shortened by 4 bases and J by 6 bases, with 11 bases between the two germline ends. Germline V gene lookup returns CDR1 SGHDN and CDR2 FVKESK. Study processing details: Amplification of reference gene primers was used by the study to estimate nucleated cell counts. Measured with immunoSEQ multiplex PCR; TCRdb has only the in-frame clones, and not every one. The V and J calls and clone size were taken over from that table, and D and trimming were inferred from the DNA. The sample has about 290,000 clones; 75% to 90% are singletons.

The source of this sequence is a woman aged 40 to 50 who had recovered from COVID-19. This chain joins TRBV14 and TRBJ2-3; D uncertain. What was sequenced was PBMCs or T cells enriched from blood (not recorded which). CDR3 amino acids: CASSPFQADTQYF. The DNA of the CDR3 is TGTGCCAGCAGCCCGTTCCAGGCGGATACGCAGTATTTT.